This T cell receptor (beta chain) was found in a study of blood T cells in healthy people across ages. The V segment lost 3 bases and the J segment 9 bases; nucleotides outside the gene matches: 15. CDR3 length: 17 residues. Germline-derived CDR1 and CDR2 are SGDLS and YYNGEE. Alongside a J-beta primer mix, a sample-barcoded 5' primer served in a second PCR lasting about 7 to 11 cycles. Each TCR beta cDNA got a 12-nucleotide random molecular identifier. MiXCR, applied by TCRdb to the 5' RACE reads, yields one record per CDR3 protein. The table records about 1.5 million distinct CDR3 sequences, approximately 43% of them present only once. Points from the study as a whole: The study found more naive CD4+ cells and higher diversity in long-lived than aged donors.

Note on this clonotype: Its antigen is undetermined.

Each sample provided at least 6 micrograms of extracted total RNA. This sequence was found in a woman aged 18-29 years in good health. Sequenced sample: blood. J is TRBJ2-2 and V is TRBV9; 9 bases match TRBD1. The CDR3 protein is CASSGTGQGRTPRELFF. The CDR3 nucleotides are TGTGCCAGCAGCGGTACAGGACAGGGGAGAACACCTAGGGAGCTGTTTTTT.